A selection of T cell receptor beta chains follows, all from one sample in a study of blood T cell repertoires in COVID-19. Assay used: immunoSEQ multiplex PCR; TCRdb lists only in-frame clones, some missing. The sample consists of 65,000 to 70,000 clones, about 86% of them appearing once. Specimen: peripheral blood. The receptors come from a woman in her sixties with acute or convalescent COVID-19. Each CDR3 is given with its conserved first and last residue. A D gene is named only where the DNA matches it firmly. Clone size is stated in some rows and not others, as once, few, many or a class when expanded.

abundance	v_gene	d_gene	j_gene	CDR3nt	CDR3aa
-	TRBV9	TRBD1	TRBJ2-1	TGTGCCAGCAGCCCCGGGACAGGGCCCCTCGATGAGCAGTTCTTC	CASSPGTGPLDEQFF
-	TRBV10-3	-	TRBJ1-1	TGTGCCATCAGTGAGTCAGGGGGAAGGGGAACTGAAGCTTTCTTT	CAISESGGRGTEAFF
-	TRBV28	-	TRBJ1-1	TGTGCCAGCAGGACAGTCATGAACACTGAAGCTTTCTTT	CASRTVMNTEAFF
-	TRBV25-1	-	TRBJ1-1	TGTGCCAGCAGTATGGAGAAGAACACTGAAGCTTTCTTT	CASSMEKNTEAFF
once	TRBV4-1	-	TRBJ1-2	TGCGCCAGCAGCCAAGATACCAGGGGCGGCTACACCTTC	CASSQDTRGGYTF
-	TRBV15	TRBD2	TRBJ2-3	TGTGCCACCACGGCGGGGCGGGGGACAGATACGCAGTATTTT	CATTAGRGTDTQYF
-	TRBV19	TRBD1	TRBJ2-3	TGTGCCAGTAGCCCCCTACTGGACAGGGGCCACACAGATACGCAGTATTTT	CASSPLLDRGHTDTQYF
-	TRBV6-5	TRBD1	TRBJ2-7	TGTGCCAGCAGAAGACAGGGCGAGCAGTACTTC	CASRRQGEQYF
-	TRBV6-5	TRBD1	TRBJ1-6	TGTGCCAGCAGTACCCGACAGGGCGACTATTCACCCCTCCACTTT	CASSTRQGDYSPLHF
-	TRBV11-2	-	TRBJ1-2	TGTGCCAGCAGCCCCCCCGCGGGGGGAGCTAACTATGGCTACACCTTC	CASSPPAGGANYGYTF
-	TRBV11-3	-	TRBJ2-7	TGTGCCAGCAGTCTAGATTTTCCGTCCTACGAGCAGTACTTC	CASSLDFPSYEQYF
-	TRBV7-9	TRBD1	TRBJ2-6	TGTGCCAGCAGCGCGGCGACAGGGGGCAATGGGGCCAACGTCCTGACTTTC	CASSAATGGNGANVLTF
few	TRBV18	-	TRBJ1-2	TGTGCCAGCTCACCAAGTACAGGGTCCAACTATGGCTACACCTTC	CASSPSTGSNYGYTF